The 32 T cell receptor beta chains below come from one sample, sequenced in a study of beta chain features in type 1 diabetes. Expressed TCRB transcripts were sequenced because the isolated RNA had all been reverse transcribed beforehand. Repertoires were generated with immunoSEQ multiplex PCR, while TCRdb's copy carries only in-frame clones and drops some. The sample holds some 19,000 clones, 50% seen once. The sequenced material came from stem cell memory CD4+ T cells from blood. The source of these receptors is a man younger than 30 in good health.

This clone was observed a few times. The V and J genes are TRBV19 and TRBJ2-5; 7 nucleotides align to TRBD1. The germline gives CDR1 LNHDA, CDR2 SQIVND (reference sequence). The length of the CDR3 is 15 residues. J was trimmed by 4 bases and V by 5 bases; bases with no gene match: 10. The CDR3 coding sequence is TGTGCCAGTAGTCCGAGACGACAGGGAACAGAGACCCAGTACTTC. The encoded protein is CASSPRRQGTETQYF. The variable domain in full, with the rest retrieved from reference TRBV19 and TRBJ2-5, is DGGITQSPKYLFRKEGQNVTLSCEQNLNHDAMYWYRQDPGQGLRLIYYSQIVNDFQKGDIAEGYSVSREKKESFPLTVTSAQKNPTAFYLCASSPRRQGTETQYFGPGTRLLVL.

This clone showed up just a few times. V usage is TRBV5-1 and J usage is TRBJ1-3; 10 bases are shared with TRBD1. This CDR3 is built from 18 residues. The V segment lost 4 bases and the J segment 0 bases; nucleotides outside the gene matches: 10. Germline loops: CDR1 SGHRS, CDR2 YFSETQ. Written as DNA, the CDR3 is TGCGCCAGCAGCCCGGCGGGACAGGGGCCGGGCTCTGGAAACACCATATATTTT. Its protein product is CASSPAGQGPGSGNTIYF.

This clone was detected a few times. The chain is built from TRBV18 and TRBJ2-5; possibly TRBD1 for D (5 bases). Deletions cut 4 bases from V and 1 base from J, with 16 bases between. The CDR3 has 16 amino acids. Germline values: CDR1 KGHSH, CDR2 LQKENI. DNA of the CDR3: TGTGCCAGCTCACTCACGACAGACTTATTCCAAGAGACCCAGTACTTC. This translates into CASSLTTDLFQETQYF.

This clone has just a few counts. The chain employs TRBV27 and TRBJ2-6; D remains ambiguous. CDR1 MNHEY and CDR2 SMNVEV come from the germline V gene (reference sequence). Trimming removed 1 base at V and 0 bases at J, with 4 bases between. The CDR3 has 15 amino acids. The DNA for the CDR3 is TGTGCCAGCAGTTTATTCCACTCTGGGGCCAACGTCCTGACTTTC. Residues: CASSLFHSGANVLTF.

This clone was seen once. V usage is TRBV19 and J usage is TRBJ2-3; the D gene is possibly TRBD2 (5 bases). The V end lost 4 bases, the J end lost 4 bases, and 15 bases lay between the germline ends. This CDR3 region has 15 residues. Germline CDR1 LNHDA, CDR2 SQIVND (reference sequence). The CDR3 bases are TGTGCCAGTAGTAGTTTCACGGGGTCCGCAGATACGCAGTATTTT. As protein: CASSSFTGSADTQYF.

The V and J genes are TRBV10-3 and TRBJ2-3; maybe TRBD2 (6 bases). The CDR3 runs to 12 residues. Germline CDR1 reads ENHRY; CDR2 reads SYGVKD. Trimming stripped 8 bases from V and 4 bases from J, with 10 bases between. The chain's CDR3 is CAIGLSADTQYF. The CDR3 region has the DNA TGTGCCATCGGACTATCTGCAGATACGCAGTATTTT.

J is TRBJ2-1 and V is TRBV7-9, with D possibly TRBD2 on 6 matching bases. Germline CDR1 is SEHNR and CDR2 is FQNEAQ (reference sequence). CDR3 length equals 15 residues. Deletions cut 1 base from V and 0 bases from J, with 7 bases between. CDR3 sequence reads: CASSLGDFSYNEQFF. As DNA, the CDR3 is TGTGCCAGCAGCTTAGGGGACTTCTCCTACAATGAGCAGTTCTTC.

This clone appeared a few times. This rearrangement joins TRBV7-2 to TRBJ2-3; D is perhaps TRBD1 (5 bases). CDR1 is SGHTA and CDR2 is FQGNSA in the germline V gene. Trimming took 2 bases from V and 2 from J, leaving 11 bases between them. This CDR3 region has 15 residues. This CDR3 is CASSLTGFPTDTQYF. As DNA, the CDR3 is TGTGCCAGCAGCTTAACAGGATTCCCCACAGATACGCAGTATTTT. The full variable domain, in which reference TRBV7-2 and TRBJ2-3 provide the parts outside the CDR3, is GAGVSQSPSNKVTEKGKDVELRCDPISGHTALYWYRQSLGQGLEFLIYFQGNSAPDKSGLPSDRFSAERTGGSVSTLTIQRTQQEDSAVYLCASSLTGFPTDTQYFGPGTRLTVL.

This clone was counted between two and nine times. The chain is built from TRBV4-3 and TRBJ2-1; 10 bases line up with TRBD1. The CDR3 has 16 residues. With V trimmed by 1 base and J by 6 bases, 6 bases remained unmatched. The germline gives CDR1 LGHNA, CDR2 YSLEER. The CDR3 DNA reads as TGCGCCAGCAGCCAAGGTCGGACAGGGGGAGGCAATGAGCAGTTCTTC. This gives the protein CASSQGRTGGGNEQFF.

This clone was seen only a few times. V and J are TRBV7-9 and TRBJ2-2; perhaps TRBD2 as D (5 bases). The length of the CDR3 is 14 residues. CDR1 and CDR2 (germline): SEHNR, FQNEAQ (reference sequence). V was pared by 5 bases and J by 6 bases, with 13 bases between. The CDR3 reads CASSPLGGSGELFF. The CDR3, as DNA: TGTGCCAGCAGCCCCCTGGGCGGGTCCGGGGAGCTGTTTTTT.

This clone is medium-sized (0.01 to 0.1%) in the sample. The V and J genes are TRBV4-1 and TRBJ2-6; TRBD1 matches at 9 bases. Trimming took 5 bases from V and 2 from J; bases not matched to a gene: 10. Germline lookup yields CDR1 MGHRA and CDR2 YSYEKL. This CDR3 spans 18 amino acids. CDR3 bases: TGCGCCAGCAGCTCGTCTCGACAGGGGGTGGCTGGGGCCAACGTCCTGACTTTC. Its protein is CASSSSRQGVAGANVLTF.

The chain employs TRBV7-6 and TRBJ2-3; TRBD2 is a possible D gene (6 bases). CDR3 size: 14 residues. CDR1 is SGHVS and CDR2 is FNYEAQ in the germline V gene. Between the trimmed V and J ends, which lost 5 bases and 2 bases, there was a span of 11 bases. This CDR3 is CASSRGGSTDTQYF. Here the CDR3 DNA reads TGTGCCAGCAGCCGTGGAGGGTCCACAGATACGCAGTATTTT.

The rearrangement links TRBV28 to TRBJ1-1; D call uncertain. CDR1 is MDHEN, CDR2 SYDVKM, per germline. The length of the CDR3 is 8 residues. V was pared by 10 bases and J by 11 bases, with 8 bases between. CDR3 residues: CATSSAFF. CDR3 bases: TGTGCCACTTCGTCCGCTTTCTTT.

This clone was seen a handful of times. This chain connects TRBV19 to TRBJ2-5; D may be TRBD2 (6 bases). V was clipped by 5 bases and J by 1 base, with 14 bases between them. From germline, CDR1 is LNHDA and CDR2 SQIVND (reference sequence). This CDR3 spans 15 amino acids. The CDR3 sequence is CASSSRTGLQETQYF. CDR3 bases: TGTGCCAGTAGTTCCCGGACGGGACTCCAAGAGACCCAGTACTTC.

This clone was picked up a small number of times. The rearrangement joins TRBV5-1 to TRBJ1-1; D might be TRBD1 (5 bases). Trimming left V 2 bases short and J 4 bases short, with 12 bases between. The CDR3 loop spans 14 amino acids. Germline V gene lookup returns CDR1 SGHRS and CDR2 YFSETQ. The CDR3 is CASSFDSYGTEAFF. The CDR3 DNA follows: TGCGCCAGCAGCTTTGACAGCTACGGCACTGAAGCTTTCTTT.

V gene TRBV5-1 combines with J gene TRBJ2-7, with 9 bases that match TRBD1. The junction had 8 bases not matched to a gene; V was cut back by 4 bases and J by 3 bases. Germline V lookup: CDR1 SGHRS, CDR2 YFSETQ. This CDR3 has 15 amino acids. The CDR3 spells CASSPYGTGFYEQYF. CDR3 nucleotides: TGCGCCAGCAGCCCCTACGGGACAGGGTTCTACGAGCAGTACTTC.

This chain links TRBV5-6 with TRBJ1-4; D gene uncertain. Germline V lookup: CDR1 SGHDT, CDR2 YYEEEE. Trimming pared 0 bases from V and 0 bases from J, leaving 18 bases between. This CDR3 spans 19 amino acids. CDR3 in amino acids: CASSLDGVSSTATNEKLFF. CDR3 DNA: TGTGCCAGCAGCTTGGATGGAGTCAGCTCGACTGCAACTAATGAAAAACTGTTTTTT.

The rearrangement uses TRBV5-4 and TRBJ2-2; D might be TRBD1 (5 bases). V was shortened by 4 bases and J by 8 bases, with 18 bases between the two germline ends. The V gene's germline CDR1 is SGHNT and CDR2 YYREEE (reference sequence). The CDR3 consists of 15 residues. CDR3 in amino acids: CASSPQQGFPGELFF. Written as DNA, the CDR3 is TGTGCCAGCAGCCCTCAGCAGGGTTTTCCGGGGGAGCTGTTTTTT.

V and J are TRBV28 and TRBJ2-7; maybe TRBD2 (5 bases). The V and J ends lost 6 bases and 3 bases respectively, with 27 bases between them. This CDR3 spans 18 amino acids. CDR1 and CDR2 from the germline V gene are MDHEN and SYDVKM. CDR3 sequence reads: CASRSLQRLLAGRYEQYF. In DNA, the CDR3 is TGTGCCAGCAGATCCCTCCAGCGGCTGTTGGCAGGACGCTACGAGCAGTACTTC.

This clone was detected a few times. This chain links TRBV7-3 with TRBJ2-3; 9 bases fit TRBD1. Germline loops: CDR1 SGHTA, CDR2 FQGTGA. The CDR3 runs to 15 residues. V lost 5 bases to trimming and J lost 3 bases; unmatched junction nucleotides: 6. Here the CDR3 DNA reads TGTGCCAGCAGCCCGAGGGACAGGGCGACAGATACGCAGTATTTT. Its translation: CASSPRDRATDTQYF.

The rearrangement joins TRBV7-9 to TRBJ2-3; tentatively, D is TRBD2 (6 bases). Germline V gives CDR1 SEHNR, CDR2 FQNEAQ (reference sequence). Trimming stripped 5 bases from V and 0 bases from J, with 12 bases between. The CDR3 extends over 15 amino acids. Here the CDR3 DNA reads TGTGCCAGCAGCCCCCGGGGGACTAGCACAGATACGCAGTATTTT. It translates to CASSPRGTSTDTQYF. Full variable domain (outside the CDR3, taken from reference TRBV7-9 and TRBJ2-3): DTGVSQNPRHKITKRGQNVTFRCDPISEHNRLYWYRQTLGQGPEFLTYFQNEAQLEKSRLLSDRFSAERPKGSFSTLEIQRTEQGDSAMYLCASSPRGTSTDTQYFGPGTRLTVL.

This chain links TRBV19 with TRBJ2-7; TRBD1 matches at 8 bases. The CDR3 spans 15 residues. Germline V lookup: CDR1 LNHDA, CDR2 SQIVND (reference sequence). V dropped 2 bases and J dropped 3; count of bases not matched to a gene: 6. CDR3 sequence: CASSIRGQDGYEQYF. CDR3 DNA sequence: TGTGCCAGTAGTATAAGGGGACAGGATGGCTACGAGCAGTACTTC.

The chain has TRBV19 and TRBJ2-7; 7 bases align to TRBD2. CDR3 size: 14 residues. CDR1 and CDR2 from the germline V gene are LNHDA and SQIVND (reference sequence). J gave up 2 bases and V 7 bases, and 8 bases lay outside the gene matches. The CDR3 DNA reads TGTGCCAGTAAGGCGGCTAGCGGAGCCTACGAGCAGTACTTC. Translating it yields CASKAASGAYEQYF.

The chain couples TRBV4-3 to TRBJ1-2; 7 nucleotides match TRBD1. J was trimmed by 0 bases and V by 1 base; bases with no gene match: 8. The V gene's germline CDR1 is LGHNA and CDR2 YSLEER. The CDR3 totals 17 residues. The CDR3 DNA reads as TGCGCCAGCAGCCAAGGTGGAGGGGGCATCTCTAACTATGGCTACACCTTC. Translated, it gives CASSQGGGGISNYGYTF.

The genes are TRBV5-1 and TRBJ2-2; 12 positions match TRBD2. The CDR3 length is 18 residues. Per germline, CDR1 SGHRS and CDR2 YFSETQ. The V segment lost 1 base and the J segment 2 bases; nucleotides outside the gene matches: 6. The CDR3 protein is CASSLMLAGGVNTGELFF. CDR3 nucleotides: TGCGCCAGCAGCTTGATGCTAGCGGGAGGGGTCAACACCGGGGAGCTGTTTTTT.

This clone is labeled as medium-sized. The chain links TRBV7-9 to TRBJ2-7; D ambiguous. Germline loops: CDR1 SEHNR, CDR2 FQNEAQ (reference sequence). This CDR3 spans 12 amino acids. V was clipped by 7 bases and J by 6 bases, with 13 bases between them. This CDR3 reads CASMRSAAEQYF. The CDR3 DNA follows: TGTGCCAGCATGAGGTCGGCTGCCGAGCAGTACTTC.

This clone showed up just a few times. The CDR3 protein is CASSIISRGKTEAFF. In nucleotides, the CDR3 is TGTGCCAGTAGTATAATAAGCAGGGGGAAAACTGAAGCTTTCTTT. V usage is TRBV19 and J usage is TRBJ1-1, with TRBD1 matching 7 bases. The germline V gene encodes CDR1 LNHDA and CDR2 SQIVND (reference sequence). This CDR3 is 15 amino acids long. V dropped 2 bases and J dropped 5; count of bases not matched to a gene: 8. Variable domain in full (rest from reference TRBV19 and TRBJ1-1): DGGITQSPKYLFRKEGQNVTLSCEQNLNHDAMYWYRQDPGQGLRLIYYSQIVNDFQKGDIAEGYSVSREKKESFPLTVTSAQKNPTAFYLCASSIISRGKTEAFFGQGTRLTVV.

In the case of this clone: Likely a read error: the CDR3 ends without its conserved phenylalanine or tryptophan. The DNA is omitted, as the CDR3 cannot be located on it reliably, and the CDR3 follows TCRdb's listing. The chain links TRBV21-1 to TRBJ2-3; TRBD2 was called by the table and not checked on the DNA. TRBV21-1 is labeled a pseudogene. 15 amino acids form the CDR3, both terminal residues included. The CDR3 loop reads CASSKGGWPSGSKSC.

This chain connects TRBV18 to TRBJ1-2, with 7 bases that match TRBD1. Germline CDR1 is KGHSH and CDR2 is LQKENI. CDR3 length equals 15 residues. The junction had 4 bases not matched to a gene; V was cut back by 3 bases and J by 0 bases. Written as DNA, the CDR3 is TGTGCCAGCTCACCGTCGGACAGGCCTAACTATGGCTACACCTTC. It translates to CASSPSDRPNYGYTF. Drawing the rest from reference TRBV18 and TRBJ1-2, the complete variable domain is NAGVMQNPRHLVRRRGQEARLRCSPMKGHSHVYWYRQLPEEGLKFMVYLQKENIIDESGMPKERFSAEFPKEGPSILRIQQVVRGDSAAYFCASSPSDRPNYGYTFGSGTRLTVV.

The rearrangement links TRBV19 to TRBJ2-5, with TRBD2 matching 9 bases. V lost 4 bases, J lost 4 bases, and 7 bases stayed unmatched. Germline loops: CDR1 LNHDA, CDR2 SQIVND (reference sequence). The CDR3 is 15 amino acids. The CDR3 DNA sequence: TGTGCCAGTAGTAGCGGGGGGGCCGCGGGAGAGACCCAGTACTTC. This sequence encodes CASSSGGAAGETQYF.

The chain recombines TRBV6-1 with TRBJ2-7; 7 bases agree with TRBD2. Germline-derived CDR1 and CDR2 are MNHNS and SASEGT. CDR3 length equals 13 residues. The V gene end was trimmed by 5 bases and the J gene end by 9 bases; junction bases not matched to a gene: 10. The CDR3 region is CASSPVAAGVQYF. The CDR3 bases are TGTGCCAGCAGTCCCGTTGCGGCGGGGGTGCAGTACTTC.

This chain connects TRBV5-6 to TRBJ1-2, with 7 bases fitting TRBD1. The length of the CDR3 is 17 residues. Per the germline V gene, CDR1 is SGHDT and CDR2 is YYEEEE. The V and J ends lost 3 bases and 1 base, in that order; junction bases with no gene match: 12. CDR3 coding DNA: TGTGCCAGCAGCTCACGGGACAGAAGCAGACTTAACTATGGCTACACCTTC. It encodes CASSSRDRSRLNYGYTF.